This T cell receptor beta chain originates from a study of blood T cell repertoires in COVID-19. Germline trimming cut 0 bases from V and 6 bases from J; bases unmatched to any gene: 4. The CDR3 runs 15 residues. Looked up from germline, CDR1 is PRHDT and CDR2 is FYEKMQ (reference sequence). The table came from immunoSEQ multiplex PCR; TCRdb's copy has only in-frame clones and leaves some out. The data contain approximately 330,000 clones, 65% to 90% of them seen just once; the ten biggest clones take up about 4%. The specimen was PBMCs or T cells enriched from blood (not recorded which). This TCR was sampled from a woman aged 40 to 50 with acute COVID-19. The chain links TRBV13 to TRBJ1-1, with 10 positions matching TRBD1. The CDR3 loop reads CASSLGQGQGSEAFF. Here the CDR3 DNA reads TGTGCCAGCAGCTTAGGCCAGGGACAGGGGTCTGAAGCTTTCTTT.